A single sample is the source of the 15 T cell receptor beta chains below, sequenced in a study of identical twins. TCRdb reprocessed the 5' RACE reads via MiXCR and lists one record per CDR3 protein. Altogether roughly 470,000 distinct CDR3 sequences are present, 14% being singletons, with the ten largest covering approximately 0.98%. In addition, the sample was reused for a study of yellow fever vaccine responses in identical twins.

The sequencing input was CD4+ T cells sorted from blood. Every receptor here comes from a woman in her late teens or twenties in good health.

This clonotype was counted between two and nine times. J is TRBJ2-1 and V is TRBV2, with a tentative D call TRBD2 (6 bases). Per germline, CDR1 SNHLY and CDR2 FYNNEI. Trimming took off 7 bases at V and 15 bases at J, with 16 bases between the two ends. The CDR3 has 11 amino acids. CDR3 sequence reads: CASTAGKERFF. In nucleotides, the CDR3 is TGTGCCAGCACAGCGGGTAAGGAGAGGTTCTTC.

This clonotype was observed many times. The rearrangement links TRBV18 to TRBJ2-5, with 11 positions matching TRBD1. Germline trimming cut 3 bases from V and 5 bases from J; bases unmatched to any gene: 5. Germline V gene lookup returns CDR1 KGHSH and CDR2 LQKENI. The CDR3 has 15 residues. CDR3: CASSPGQGALETQYF. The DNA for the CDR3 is TGTGCCAGCTCACCTGGACAGGGGGCTTTGGAGACCCAGTACTTC.

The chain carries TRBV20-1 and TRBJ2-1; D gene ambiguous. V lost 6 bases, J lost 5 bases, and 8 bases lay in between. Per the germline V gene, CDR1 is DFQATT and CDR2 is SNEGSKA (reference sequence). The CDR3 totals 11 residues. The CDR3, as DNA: TGCAGTGCGGAGAGGAACAATGAGCAGTTCTTC. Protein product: CSAERNNEQFF.

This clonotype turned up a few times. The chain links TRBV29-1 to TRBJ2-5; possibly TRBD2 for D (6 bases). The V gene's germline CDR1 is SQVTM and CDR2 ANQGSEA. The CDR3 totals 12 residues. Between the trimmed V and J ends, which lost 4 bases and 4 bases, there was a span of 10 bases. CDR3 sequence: CSVVGTLETQYF. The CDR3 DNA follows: TGCAGCGTTGTGGGGACTTTAGAGACCCAGTACTTC.

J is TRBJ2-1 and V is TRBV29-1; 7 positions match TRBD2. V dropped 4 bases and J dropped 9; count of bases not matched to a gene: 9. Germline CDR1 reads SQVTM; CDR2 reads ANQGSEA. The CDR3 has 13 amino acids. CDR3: CSVGRSGSVEQFF. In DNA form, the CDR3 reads TGCAGCGTTGGGCGTAGCGGGTCTGTTGAGCAGTTCTTC.

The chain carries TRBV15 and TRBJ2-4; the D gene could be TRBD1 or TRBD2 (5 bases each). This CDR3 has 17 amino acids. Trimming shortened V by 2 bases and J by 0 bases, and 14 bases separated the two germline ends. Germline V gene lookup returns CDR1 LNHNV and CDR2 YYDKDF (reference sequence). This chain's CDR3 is CATSRPGAAEAKNIQYF. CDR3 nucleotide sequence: TGTGCCACCAGCAGACCCGGGGCAGCTGAAGCCAAAAACATTCAGTACTTC.

CDR3 sequence: CASSTVAYEQYF. Here the CDR3 DNA reads TGTGCCAGCTCCACGGTAGCCTACGAGCAGTACTTC. The chain is built from TRBV28 and TRBJ2-7; D ambiguous. The CDR3 has 12 amino acids. Germline CDR1 MDHEN, CDR2 SYDVKM. V lost 8 bases and J lost 2, with 10 bases in between.

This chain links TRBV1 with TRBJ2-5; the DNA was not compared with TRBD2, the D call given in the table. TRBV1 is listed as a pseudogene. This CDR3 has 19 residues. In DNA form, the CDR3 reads TGCACCAGCAGCCCAAGGGTGCCTAGCGGGGGGGGTACACAAGAGACCCAGTACTTC. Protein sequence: CTSSPRVPSGGGTQETQYF.

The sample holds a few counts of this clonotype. The DNA for the CDR3 is TGTGCCAGCAGCTTTCAACCGTCGGACTTTGGGGAAAAACTGTTTTTT. Translating gives CASSFQPSDFGEKLFF. V gene TRBV5-6 combines with J gene TRBJ1-4; D gene unclear. The CDR3 sequence is 16 residues long. Looked up from germline, CDR1 is SGHDT and CDR2 is YYEEEE. V was trimmed by 2 bases and J by 8 bases, leaving 19 bases between them.

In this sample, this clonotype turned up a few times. The CDR3 loop reads CASSLVPGLAGGRRGEQFF. In DNA, the CDR3 is TGTGCCAGCAGCTTAGTCCCTGGACTAGCGGGAGGGCGTCGAGGTGAGCAGTTCTTC. V is TRBV7-8 and J is TRBJ2-1; the match to TRBD2 covers 15 bases. The germline gives CDR1 SGHVS, CDR2 FQNEAQ. The CDR3 loop spans 19 amino acids. V shed 1 base, J shed 9 bases, and the junction held 13 bases outside the gene matches.

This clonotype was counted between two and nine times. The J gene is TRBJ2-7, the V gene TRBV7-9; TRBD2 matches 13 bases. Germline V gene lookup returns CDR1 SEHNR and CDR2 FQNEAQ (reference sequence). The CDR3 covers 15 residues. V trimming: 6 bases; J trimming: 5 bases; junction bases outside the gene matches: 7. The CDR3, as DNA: TGTGCCAGCAGTTTTACTAGCGGGAGGGCTCACGAGCAGTACTTC. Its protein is CASSFTSGRAHEQYF. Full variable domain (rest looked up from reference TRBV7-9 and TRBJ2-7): DTGVSQNPRHKITKRGQNVTFRCDPISEHNRLYWYRQTLGQGPEFLTYFQNEAQLEKSRLLSDRFSAERPKGSFSTLEIQRTEQGDSAMYLCASSFTSGRAHEQYFGPGTRLTVT.

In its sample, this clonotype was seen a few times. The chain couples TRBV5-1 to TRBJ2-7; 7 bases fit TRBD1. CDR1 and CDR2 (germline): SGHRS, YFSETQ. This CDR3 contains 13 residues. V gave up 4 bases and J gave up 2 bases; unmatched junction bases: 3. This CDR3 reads CASSNDRAYEQYF. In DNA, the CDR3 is TGCGCCAGCAGCAACGACAGGGCCTACGAGCAGTACTTC.

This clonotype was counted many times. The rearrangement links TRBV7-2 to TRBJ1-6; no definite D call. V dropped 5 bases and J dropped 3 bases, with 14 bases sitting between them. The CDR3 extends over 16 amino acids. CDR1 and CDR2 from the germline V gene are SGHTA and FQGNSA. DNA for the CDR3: TGTGCCAGCAGCCGCGGTGCGGGAAGCTATAATTCACCCCTCCACTTT. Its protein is CASSRGAGSYNSPLHF.

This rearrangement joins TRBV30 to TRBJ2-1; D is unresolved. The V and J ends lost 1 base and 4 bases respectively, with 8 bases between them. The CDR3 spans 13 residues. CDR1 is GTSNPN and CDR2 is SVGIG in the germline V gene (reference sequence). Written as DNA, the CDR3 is TGTGCCTGGAGTGGGTTGCGGTACAATGAGCAGTTCTTC. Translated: CAWSGLRYNEQFF.

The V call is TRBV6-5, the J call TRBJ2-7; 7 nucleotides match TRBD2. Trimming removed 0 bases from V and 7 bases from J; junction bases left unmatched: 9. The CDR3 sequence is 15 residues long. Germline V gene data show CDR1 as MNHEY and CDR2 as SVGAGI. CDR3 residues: CASSYSVREGWEQYF. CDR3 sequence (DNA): TGTGCCAGCAGTTACTCAGTCAGGGAGGGCTGGGAGCAGTACTTC.